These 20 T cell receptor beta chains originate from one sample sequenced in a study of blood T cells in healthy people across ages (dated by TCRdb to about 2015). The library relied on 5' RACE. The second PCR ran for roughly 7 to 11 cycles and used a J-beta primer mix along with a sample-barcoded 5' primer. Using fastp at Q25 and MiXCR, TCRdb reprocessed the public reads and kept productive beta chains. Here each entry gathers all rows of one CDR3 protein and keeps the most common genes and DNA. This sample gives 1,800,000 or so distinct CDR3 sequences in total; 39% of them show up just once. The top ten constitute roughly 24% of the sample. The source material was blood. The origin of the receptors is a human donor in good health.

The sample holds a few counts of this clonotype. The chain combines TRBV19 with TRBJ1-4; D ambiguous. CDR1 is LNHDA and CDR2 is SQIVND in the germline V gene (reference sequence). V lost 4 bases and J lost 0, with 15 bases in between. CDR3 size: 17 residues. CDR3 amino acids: CASSKPLSVATNEKLFF. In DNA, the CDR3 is TGTGCCAGTAGTAAACCCTTGTCAGTGGCAACTAATGAAAAACTGTTTTTT.

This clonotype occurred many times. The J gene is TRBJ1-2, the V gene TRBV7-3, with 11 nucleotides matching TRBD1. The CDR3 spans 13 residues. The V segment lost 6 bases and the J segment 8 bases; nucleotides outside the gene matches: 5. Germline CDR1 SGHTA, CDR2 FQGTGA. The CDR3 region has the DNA TGTGCCAGCAGTCCGGACAGGGGGCTCGGCTACACCTTC. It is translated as CASSPDRGLGYTF.

CDR3 residues: CSVGGASQGGLVGEQFF. CDR3 DNA sequence: TGCAGCGTTGGGGGGGCGTCACAGGGAGGTCTGGTGGGTGAGCAGTTCTTC. This chain connects TRBV29-1 to TRBJ2-1; D could derive from TRBD1 or TRBD2 (6 bases each). The V gene lost 4 bases and the J gene lost 9 bases, with 28 bases spanning the gap. Germline V gene sequence: CDR1 SQVTM, CDR2 ANQGSEA. This CDR3 has 17 residues.

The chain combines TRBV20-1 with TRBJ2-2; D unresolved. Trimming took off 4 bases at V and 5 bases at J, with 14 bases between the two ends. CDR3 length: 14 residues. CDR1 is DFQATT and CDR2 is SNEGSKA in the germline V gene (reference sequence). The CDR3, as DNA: TGCAGTGCTAAAAATTTTCTTCCGACCGGGGAGCTGTTTTTT. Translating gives CSAKNFLPTGELFF.

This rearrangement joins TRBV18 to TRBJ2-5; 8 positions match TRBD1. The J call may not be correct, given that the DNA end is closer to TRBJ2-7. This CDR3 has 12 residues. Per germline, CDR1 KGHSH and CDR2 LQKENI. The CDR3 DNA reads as TGTGCCAGCTCAAACGACAGGGGCGAGCAGTACTTC. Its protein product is CASSNDRGEQYF.

In nucleotides, the CDR3 is TGTGCCAGCAGTTACGGGCAGGGGATCTATGGCTACACCTTC. This gives the protein CASSYGQGIYGYTF. The rearrangement uses TRBV6-6 and TRBJ1-2; tentative D call: TRBD1 (6 bases). V gave up 2 bases and J gave up 4 bases, with 11 bases separating them. The CDR3 length is 14 residues. Germline V lookup: CDR1 MNHNY, CDR2 SVGAGI (reference sequence).

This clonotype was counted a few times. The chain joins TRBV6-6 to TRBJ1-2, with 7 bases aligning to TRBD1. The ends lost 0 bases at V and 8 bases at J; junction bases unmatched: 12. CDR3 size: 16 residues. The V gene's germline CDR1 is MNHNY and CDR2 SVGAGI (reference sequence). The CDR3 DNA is TGTGCCAGCAGTTACTCAGACAGGGTGGAGTATGAAGGCTACACCTTC. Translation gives CASSYSDRVEYEGYTF.

The CDR3 spells CASSYRTDGKFF. CDR3 nucleotides: TGTGCCAGCAGTTACCGGACCGACGGAAAGTTCTTC. This chain links TRBV6-2 or TRBV6-3 with TRBJ2-1; no firm D call. The germline V gene encodes CDR1 MNHEY and CDR2 SVGEGT. The germline V and J ends were trimmed by 2 bases and 14 bases, with 13 bases remaining between them. The CDR3 runs 12 residues.

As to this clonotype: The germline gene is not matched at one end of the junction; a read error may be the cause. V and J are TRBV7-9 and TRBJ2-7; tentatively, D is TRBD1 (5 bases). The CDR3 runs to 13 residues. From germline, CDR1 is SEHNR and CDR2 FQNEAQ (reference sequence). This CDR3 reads CVSSLGPRYEQYF. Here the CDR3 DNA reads TGTGTCAGCAGCTTGGGGCCGCGCTACGAGCAGTACTTC.

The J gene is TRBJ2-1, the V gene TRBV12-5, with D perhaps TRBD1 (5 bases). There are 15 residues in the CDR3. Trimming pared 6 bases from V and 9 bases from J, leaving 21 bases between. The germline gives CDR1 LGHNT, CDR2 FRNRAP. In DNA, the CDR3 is TGTGCTAGTGGCGGTGGTGGGGCTAGTTGGACTGAGCAGTTCTTC. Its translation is CASGGGGASWTEQFF.

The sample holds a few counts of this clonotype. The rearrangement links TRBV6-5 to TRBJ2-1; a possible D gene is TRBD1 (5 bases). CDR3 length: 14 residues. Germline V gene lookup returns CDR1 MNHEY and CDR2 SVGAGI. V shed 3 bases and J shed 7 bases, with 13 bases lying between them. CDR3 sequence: CASSYRRDGNEQFF. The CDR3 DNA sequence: TGTGCCAGCAGTTATCGCAGGGATGGGAATGAGCAGTTCTTC.

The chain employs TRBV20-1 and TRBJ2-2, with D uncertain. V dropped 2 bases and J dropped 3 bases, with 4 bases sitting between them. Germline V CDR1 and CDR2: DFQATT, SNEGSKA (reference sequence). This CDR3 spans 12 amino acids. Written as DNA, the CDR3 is TGCAGTGCTAGATTGGACACCGGGGAGCTGTTTTTT. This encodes CSARLDTGELFF.

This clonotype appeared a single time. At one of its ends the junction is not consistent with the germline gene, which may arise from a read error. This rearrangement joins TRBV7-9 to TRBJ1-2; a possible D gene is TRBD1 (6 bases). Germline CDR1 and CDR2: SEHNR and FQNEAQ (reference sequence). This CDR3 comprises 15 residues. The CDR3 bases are TGTGCCAGCAGCGGAGGGACATTAGCTAACCATGGCTACACCTTC. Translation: CASSGGTLANHGYTF.

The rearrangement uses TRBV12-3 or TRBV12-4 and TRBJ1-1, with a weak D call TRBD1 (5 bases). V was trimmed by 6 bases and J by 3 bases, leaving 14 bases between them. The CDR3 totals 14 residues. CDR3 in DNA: TGTGCCAGCAGCGCCCCAGGGACGGACACTGAAGCTTTCTTT. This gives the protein CASSAPGTDTEAFF.

The CDR3, as DNA: TGTGCCATCAGTGCCCGGGACAGGGACAATTCACCCCTCCACTTT. This gives the protein CAISARDRDNSPLHF. The V gene is TRBV10-3, the J gene TRBJ1-6; 9 nucleotides match TRBD1. Germline-derived CDR1 and CDR2 are ENHRY and SYGVKD. The CDR3 is 15 residues long. Unmatched junction bases numbered 5, after V lost 4 bases and J lost 7 bases.

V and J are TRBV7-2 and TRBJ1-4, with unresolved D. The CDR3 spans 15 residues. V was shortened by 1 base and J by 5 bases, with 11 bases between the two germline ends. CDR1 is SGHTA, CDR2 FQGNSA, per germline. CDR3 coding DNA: TGTGCCAGCAGCTTAGAAGAGGCGGGGAATGAAAAACTGTTTTTT. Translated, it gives CASSLEEAGNEKLFF.

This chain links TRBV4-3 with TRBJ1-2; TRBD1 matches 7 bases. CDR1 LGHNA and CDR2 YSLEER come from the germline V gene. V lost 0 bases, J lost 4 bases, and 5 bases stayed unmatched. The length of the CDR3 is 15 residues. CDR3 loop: CASSQESGQPYGYTF. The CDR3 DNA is TGCGCCAGCAGCCAAGAATCGGGACAGCCCTATGGCTACACCTTC.

The CDR3 DNA follows: TGTGCCAGTAGACGACAGGGGGCCCTCTACACTGAAGCTTTCTTT. Protein: CASRRQGALYTEAFF. The chain is built from TRBV12-3 or TRBV12-4 and TRBJ1-1, with TRBD1 matching 10 bases. V was pared by 9 bases and J by 3 bases, with 10 bases of the junction left unmatched. This CDR3 has 15 amino acids.

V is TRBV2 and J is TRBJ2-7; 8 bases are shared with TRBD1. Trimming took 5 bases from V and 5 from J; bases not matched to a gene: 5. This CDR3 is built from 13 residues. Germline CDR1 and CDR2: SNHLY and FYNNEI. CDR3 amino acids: CASSQNRGNEQYF. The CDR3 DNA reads TGTGCCAGCAGTCAAAACAGGGGGAACGAGCAGTACTTC.

The CDR3, as DNA: TGTGCCAGCAGTTACTCGCTAGAGGGGCGGGGTGAGCAGTTCTTC. Amino acids: CASSYSLEGRGEQFF. V is TRBV6-5 and J is TRBJ2-1, with D perhaps matching TRBD2 (6 bases). Trimming took 0 bases from V and 9 from J, leaving 15 bases between them. The CDR3 extends over 15 amino acids. The germline V gene has CDR1 MNHEY and CDR2 SVGAGI.